This entry concerns a single T cell receptor beta chain. In the original processing: Amplification with reference gene primers provided the estimates of nucleated cell counts. The method was immunoSEQ multiplex PCR; TCRdb's version includes in-frame clones alone and lacks a portion of them. That table furnishes V, J and clone size, whereas the DNA furnished D and trimming. This sample yields under 300,000 clones, of which about three quarters are seen a single time; 3.3% belongs to the top ten. These data belong to a study of blood T cell repertoires in COVID-19. Study-wide context: Spain, Italy and the United States supplied samples that represented acute and convalescent COVID-19. PBMCs, B-cell-depleted T cells, or T cells were the source of the cDNA or gDNA that made up the material.

The clonotype originates from a woman older than 75 with acute or convalescent COVID-19. Sequencing was performed on peripheral blood.

The CDR3 DNA sequence: TGCGCCAGCATAGACTTTCCCGGGGAGCTGTTTTTT. Its protein is CASIDFPGELFF. The rearrangement links TRBV23-1 to TRBJ2-2, with D unresolved. TRBV23-1 qualifies as an ORF whose function is uncertain. The CDR3 totals 12 residues. V lost 7 bases to trimming and J lost 6 bases, with 9 bases between them.